What follows are 6 T cell receptor beta chains derived from one specimen sequenced in a study of T cell responses to AZD1222 COVID-19 vaccine. The assay was immunoSEQ multiplex PCR, and TCRdb's table has in-frame clones only and misses some. Here the sample spans 68,000 or so clones, roughly 86% being singletons. Sequences were derived from peripheral blood, sampled on day 0 of AZD1222 vaccination. These receptors all stem from an adult in good health.

CDR3 DNA: TGTGCCACCAGCCAGCTTGAGACCAACGTCCTGACTTTC. As protein: CATSQLETNVLTF. This sequence joins TRBV24-1 and TRBJ2-6; D is uncertain. The CDR3 extends over 13 amino acids. Trimming pared 7 bases from V and 8 bases from J, leaving 11 bases between. Germline-derived CDR1 and CDR2 are KGHDR and SFDVKD.

The chain has TRBV2 and TRBJ1-2; TRBD1 matches 9 bases. V trimming: 5 bases; J trimming: 0 bases; junction bases outside the gene matches: 10. The V gene's germline CDR1 is SNHLY and CDR2 FYNNEI. This CDR3 has 17 amino acids. Here the CDR3 DNA reads TGTGCCAGCAGTTTGATGGACAGGGGCATCTCTAACTATGGCTACACCTTC. It encodes CASSLMDRGISNYGYTF.

The chain links TRBV29-1 to TRBJ1-1, with TRBD1 identical over 7 bases. The CDR3 totals 14 residues. V shed 3 bases and J 0 bases; nucleotides not matched to a gene: 4. Germline V gene data show CDR1 as SQVTM and CDR2 as ANQGSEA. CDR3 in amino acids: CSVDGQDLNTEAFF. The CDR3, as DNA: TGCAGCGTTGATGGACAGGACCTGAACACTGAAGCTTTCTTT.

V usage is TRBV6-5 and J usage is TRBJ1-2, with a weak D call TRBD1 (5 bases). V gave up 0 bases and J gave up 7 bases, with 9 bases separating them. The CDR3 sequence is 13 residues long. The germline CDR1 and CDR2 sequences are MNHEY and SVGAGI. The CDR3 sequence is CASSYSNRGGYTF. The CDR3 DNA sequence: TGTGCCAGCAGTTACTCCAATAGGGGTGGCTACACCTTC.

The rearrangement uses TRBV5-1 and TRBJ2-1; 7 bases match TRBD2. This CDR3 is 14 amino acids long. Germline V gene data show CDR1 as SGHRS and CDR2 as YFSETQ. The ends lost 2 bases at V and 7 bases at J; junction bases unmatched: 6. The DNA of the CDR3 is TGCGCCAGCAGCTTTTTAGCGGGTGGGAATGAGCAGTTCTTC. Protein: CASSFLAGGNEQFF.

CDR3 sequence (DNA): TGCGCCAGCAGCCAAGGTCACGAGGGGACGGGTCATGAAAAACTGTTTTTT. Protein sequence: CASSQGHEGTGHEKLFF. The chain links TRBV4-1 to TRBJ1-4; D is possibly TRBD1 (5 bases). CDR3 length: 17 amino acids. Germline CDR1 is MGHRA and CDR2 is YSYEKL. V lost 1 base, J lost 6 bases, and 18 bases lay in between.